Following are 22 T cell receptor beta chains from one sample sequenced in a study of T cell changes during pregnancy in multiple sclerosis. Clones were read by immunoSEQ multiplex PCR, and TCRdb kept only the in-frame ones, dropping some. The sample includes tens of thousands of clones, approximately 90% of them seen just once. The sample in question was CD4+ T cells from peripheral blood mononuclear cells, obtained before pregnancy. These receptors were taken from a female donor with multiple sclerosis, enrolled in a pregnancy study.

The chain has TRBV6-6 and TRBJ1-2, with D tentatively TRBD1 (5 bases). Looked up from germline, CDR1 is MNHNY and CDR2 is SVGAGI (reference sequence). The CDR3 extends over 13 amino acids. Trimming shortened V by 6 bases and J by 7 bases, and 15 bases separated the two germline ends. The CDR3 region is CASSPSGGAGYTF. The CDR3 DNA follows: TGTGCCAGCAGCCCCTCGGGTGGGGCTGGCTACACCTTC.

This rearrangement joins TRBV4-1 to TRBJ2-7; D is perhaps TRBD1 (6 bases). CDR1 is MGHRA and CDR2 is YSYEKL in the germline V gene. The V and J ends lost 4 bases and 4 bases respectively, with 11 bases between them. The CDR3 spans 13 residues. As DNA, the CDR3 is TGCGCCAGCAGCCGATTCAGGGGTTACGAGCAGTACTTC. Translating gives CASSRFRGYEQYF.

The rearrangement joins TRBV7-6 to TRBJ1-5; TRBD1 matches 8 bases. The CDR3 covers 17 residues. The V and J ends lost 2 bases and 0 bases, in that order; junction bases with no gene match: 6. Germline values: CDR1 SGHVS, CDR2 FNYEAQ. This CDR3 reads CASSLRAGGLSNQPQHF. CDR3 coding DNA: TGTGCCAGCAGCTTAAGGGCAGGGGGCCTTAGCAATCAGCCCCAGCATTTT.

The chain is built from TRBV13 and TRBJ2-3; D might be TRBD2 (6 bases). Trimming removed 4 bases from V and 1 base from J, with 6 bases in between. Germline assignment: CDR1 PRHDT and CDR2 FYEKMQ (reference sequence). The CDR3 has 13 residues. As DNA, the CDR3 is TGTGCCAGCAGCTCTAGCGGCACAGATACGCAGTATTTT. Translating gives CASSSSGTDTQYF.

This clone was counted once. The V and J genes are TRBV28 and TRBJ2-7, with D possibly TRBD1 on 6 matching bases. Germline V gives CDR1 MDHEN, CDR2 SYDVKM. The CDR3 is 14 residues long. V was shortened by 3 bases and J by 2 bases, with 11 bases between the two germline ends. Here the CDR3 reads CASSLRQETYEQYF. The CDR3 coding sequence is TGTGCCAGCAGTTTGCGACAGGAGACCTACGAGCAGTACTTC.

The V and J genes are TRBV7-2 and TRBJ1-2, with unresolved D. The CDR3 totals 14 residues. V dropped 3 bases and J dropped 0 bases, with 8 bases sitting between them. CDR1 and CDR2 from the germline V gene are SGHTA and FQGNSA. This CDR3 is CASSFTPSNYGYTF. CDR3 coding DNA: TGTGCCAGCAGCTTCACACCTTCTAACTATGGCTACACCTTC. Looking up the rest from reference TRBV7-2 and TRBJ1-2 gives the full variable domain: GAGVSQSPSNKVTEKGKDVELRCDPISGHTALYWYRQSLGQGLEFLIYFQGNSAPDKSGLPSDRFSAERTGGSVSTLTIQRTQQEDSAVYLCASSFTPSNYGYTFGSGTRLTVV.

The chain combines TRBV2 with TRBJ1-4; TRBD1 matches 7 bases. Unmatched junction bases numbered 10, after V lost 5 bases and J lost 7 bases. The germline gives CDR1 SNHLY, CDR2 FYNNEI. CDR3 length equals 15 residues. As DNA, the CDR3 is TGTGCCAGCAGTCTCCGACGGGACAGCAGTGAAAAACTGTTTTTT. It codes for CASSLRRDSSEKLFF.

The chain uses TRBV29-1 and TRBJ2-7; TRBD2 might be the D (6 bases). Trimming stripped 5 bases from V and 7 bases from J, with 18 bases between. CDR1 is SQVTM, CDR2 ANQGSEA, per germline. The CDR3 is 13 residues long. CDR3 sequence (DNA): TGCAGCGTTAGAAGGTCGCTAGCGAATGAGCAGTACTTC. This codes for CSVRRSLANEQYF.

This sequence joins TRBV5-1 and TRBJ2-1; 9 positions match TRBD2. V lost 1 base and J lost 7; bases outside the gene matches: 12. The length of the CDR3 is 17 residues. Germline CDR1 is SGHRS and CDR2 is YFSETQ. The CDR3 reads CASSLRISGGFGNEQFF. Written as DNA, the CDR3 is TGCGCCAGCAGCTTGCGGATTAGCGGGGGTTTCGGGAATGAGCAGTTCTTC.

The chain is built from TRBV7-9 and TRBJ1-2, with D perhaps matching TRBD1 (5 bases). Per the germline V gene, CDR1 is SEHNR and CDR2 is FQNEAQ (reference sequence). The V end lost 1 base, the J end lost 2 bases, and 14 bases lay between the germline ends. The CDR3 is 16 residues long. DNA of the CDR3: TGTGCCAGCAGCTTAGTGGGAAACCAGGGAAACTATGGCTACACCTTC. Its translation: CASSLVGNQGNYGYTF.

The chain couples TRBV19 to TRBJ2-3; D gene uncertain. The V gene lost 8 bases and the J gene lost 5 bases, with 17 bases spanning the gap. Germline V gives CDR1 LNHDA, CDR2 SQIVND (reference sequence). This CDR3 has 14 amino acids. The CDR3: CASRQQPAEDTQYF. Written as DNA, the CDR3 is TGTGCCAGTCGCCAACAGCCAGCCGAAGATACGCAGTATTTT.

The V gene is TRBV7-8, the J gene TRBJ1-4; 8 nucleotides agree with TRBD1. This CDR3 contains 15 residues. CDR1 is SGHVS, CDR2 FQNEAQ, per germline. Trimming removed 5 bases from V and 3 bases from J; junction bases left unmatched: 5. The CDR3 nucleotides are TGTGCCAGCAGCCTACAGGGGGGGTCTAATGAAAAACTGTTTTTT. This codes for CASSLQGGSNEKLFF.

The chain recombines TRBV10-3 with TRBJ1-1; 9 bases line up with TRBD1. V was clipped by 2 bases and J by 5 bases; unmatched bases: 21. The CDR3 totals 20 residues. The germline gives CDR1 ENHRY, CDR2 SYGVKD. CDR3: CAISEPPKQGALSRGTEAFF. In nucleotides, the CDR3 is TGTGCCATCAGTGAGCCTCCCAAACAGGGGGCGCTTTCAAGAGGAACTGAAGCTTTCTTT.

This chain uses TRBV5-1 with TRBJ1-1, with 7 positions matching TRBD1. J was trimmed by 4 bases and V by 0 bases; bases with no gene match: 6. Germline V gene lookup returns CDR1 SGHRS and CDR2 YFSETQ. The CDR3 has 15 amino acids. CDR3 sequence (DNA): TGCGCCAGCAGCTTGGCGGGACAGACAAGCACTGAAGCTTTCTTT. Protein sequence: CASSLAGQTSTEAFF.

The gene calls are TRBV2 and TRBJ2-7, with TRBD1 identical over 7 bases. The CDR3 runs to 14 residues. The germline gives CDR1 SNHLY, CDR2 FYNNEI. Trimming removed 5 bases from V and 3 bases from J; junction bases left unmatched: 7. The CDR3 bases are TGTGCCAGCAGTAAGAGGACAGGTCGCTACGAGCAGTACTTC. It specifies CASSKRTGRYEQYF.

This rearrangement joins TRBV11-1 to TRBJ2-3, with a tentative D call TRBD2 (6 bases). In germline, CDR1 is SGHAT, CDR2 FQDESV (reference sequence). V gave up 1 base and J gave up 2 bases, with 10 bases separating them. The CDR3 contains 15 residues. The CDR3 nucleotides read TGTGCCAGCAGCTTAGGTAGCGGCAACACAGATACGCAGTATTTT. Amino acids: CASSLGSGNTDTQYF.

The chain carries TRBV6-6 and TRBJ2-3; TRBD1 aligns across 8 bases. The CDR3 runs to 14 residues. Germline CDR1 and CDR2: MNHNY and SVGAGI (reference sequence). Trimming took 6 bases from V and 3 from J; bases not matched to a gene: 5. In DNA, the CDR3 is TGTGCCAGCAGATGGACAGGGAGGACAGATACGCAGTATTTT. Protein: CASRWTGRTDTQYF.

This clone was detected only once. The chain links TRBV4-1 to TRBJ2-7; 8 bases are a match to TRBD1. J lost 5 bases, V lost 2 bases, and 11 bases had no gene match. The CDR3 loop spans 16 amino acids. Germline CDR1 is MGHRA and CDR2 is YSYEKL. The CDR3 protein is CASSQILQGEVDEQYF. As DNA, the CDR3 is TGCGCCAGCAGCCAAATACTACAGGGGGAGGTAGACGAGCAGTACTTC.

DNA for the CDR3: TGTGCCAGCAGTTACAAGTGGCAGACCTACGAGCAGTACTTC. Protein product: CASSYKWQTYEQYF. This chain connects TRBV6-5 to TRBJ2-7, with unresolved D. Trimming took off 2 bases at V and 2 bases at J, with 10 bases between the two ends. In germline, CDR1 is MNHEY, CDR2 SVGAGI. The CDR3 runs to 14 residues.

Here the CDR3 DNA reads TGTGCCAGTAGTCCCCGGACAATCTACAATGAGCAGTTCTTC. It specifies CASSPRTIYNEQFF. V gene TRBV19 combines with J gene TRBJ2-1; D possibly corresponds to TRBD1 (5 bases). V dropped 5 bases and J dropped 3 bases, with 11 bases sitting between them. The length of the CDR3 is 14 residues. CDR1 is LNHDA and CDR2 is SQIVND in the germline V gene (reference sequence).

This chain joins TRBV6-1 and TRBJ1-1, with TRBD1 matching 9 bases. Germline V gene sequence: CDR1 MNHNS, CDR2 SASEGT. V shed 4 bases and J 1 base; nucleotides not matched to a gene: 7. This CDR3 has 16 residues. The CDR3 nucleotides are TGTGCCAGCAGTGCTCACAGGGGGCTTTGGAACACTGAAGCTTTCTTT. The encoded protein is CASSAHRGLWNTEAFF.

The chain uses TRBV2 and TRBJ2-7; 7 bases line up with TRBD2. Germline trimming cut 2 bases from V and 0 bases from J; bases unmatched to any gene: 1. CDR1 is SNHLY and CDR2 is FYNNEI in the germline V gene. The CDR3 covers 14 residues. The CDR3 here is CASSEQRDSYEQYF. DNA of the CDR3: TGTGCCAGCAGTGAACAGCGGGACTCCTACGAGCAGTACTTC.